A selection of T cell receptor beta chains follows, all from one sample in a study of blood T cell repertoires in COVID-19. Method: immunoSEQ multiplex PCR; TCRdb's copy keeps in-frame clones and lacks some. In the table there are roughly 42,000 clones, 80% to 90% of which are singletons. Material for sequencing was peripheral blood. The origin of the receptors is a woman in her 70s in a cohort sampled during active COVID-19. CDR3s include the opening cysteine and the closing phenylalanine or tryptophan. D genes are given only for firm matches. The listing skips clone size in some rows; elsewhere it reads once, few, many or a size class.

J,size,V,D,CDR3,DNA
TRBJ1-2,-,TRBV7-9,-,CASSLRSIYADGYTF,TGTGCCAGCAGCTTAAGGAGCATTTACGCGGATGGCTACACCTTC
TRBJ1-2,-,TRBV5-1,TRBD1,CASSTGQGDYGYTF,TGCGCCAGCAGCACGGGACAGGGGGATTATGGCTACACCTTC
TRBJ2-7,-,TRBV28,TRBD1,CASRDGTGSREQYF,TGTGCCAGCAGGGACGGGACAGGGTCTCGCGAGCAGTACTTC
TRBJ1-1,-,TRBV5-1,-,CASSPSEGPLLEAFF,TGCGCCAGCAGCCCCTCGGAGGGGCCCTTACTTGAAGCTTTCTTT
TRBJ2-3,-,TRBV6-1,TRBD1,CASSEVTGGADTQYF,TGTGCCAGCAGTGAAGTGACAGGGGGCGCAGATACGCAGTATTTT
TRBJ1-6,-,TRBV4-1,-,CASSQDGGYNSPLHF,TGCGCCAGCAGCCAAGATGGAGGGTATAATTCACCCCTCCACTTT
TRBJ2-5,-,TRBV14,-,CASSRQTQETQYF,TGTGCCAGCAGCCGACAGACACAAGAGACCCAGTACTTC
TRBJ1-1,-,TRBV20-1,-,CSASRQGGSEAFF,TGCAGTGCTAGTCGCCAGGGAGGGTCTGAAGCTTTCTTT
TRBJ1-2,-,TRBV7-2,-,CASSATRAQGYGYTF,TGTGCCAGCAGCGCAACCAGGGCCCAGGGGTATGGCTACACCTTC
TRBJ2-7,-,TRBV28,-,CASSLSGLNYEQYF,TGTGCCAGCAGTTTATCAGGACTTAACTACGAGCAGTACTTC
TRBJ2-5,-,TRBV9,-,CASSPQAGGQETQYF,TGTGCCAGCAGCCCCCAGGCGGGTGGACAAGAGACCCAGTACTTC
TRBJ2-7,-,TRBV2,TRBD1,CASRAIPGQGAREQYF,TGTGCCAGCAGGGCCATTCCGGGACAGGGGGCGAGGGAGCAGTACTTC
TRBJ2-3,once,TRBV2,-,CASRGGPSTDTQYF,TGTGCCAGCAGGGGTGGGCCAAGCACAGATACGCAGTATTTT
TRBJ2-1,-,TRBV12-2,-,CASRLPGGAYNEQFF,TGTGCAAGTCGTCTCCCGGGGGGTGCATACAATGAGCAGTTCTTC
TRBJ1-1,-,TRBV2,TRBD1,CATLQGMNTEAFF,TGTGCCACCTTACAGGGGATGAACACTGAAGCTTTCTTT
TRBJ2-1,-,TRBV5-1,-,CASSLGGNSYNEQFF,TGCGCCAGCAGCTTGGGCGGGAACTCCTACAATGAGCAGTTCTTC
TRBJ1-3,-,TRBV28,TRBD1,CASSLRDRVTTIYF,TGTGCCAGCAGCCTCCGGGACAGGGTCACCACCATATATTTT
TRBJ2-3,once,TRBV28,TRBD2,CASSLKAGGNTQYF,TGTGCCAGCAGTTTAAAGGCGGGAGGAAATACGCAGTATTTT
TRBJ2-1,-,TRBV19,-,CASSLFSGNEQFF,TGTGCCAGTAGTTTATTCTCCGGCAATGAGCAGTTCTTC
TRBJ1-4,-,TRBV11-2,TRBD1,CASSAGTVNEKLFF,TGTGCCAGCAGCGCCGGGACAGTCAATGAAAAACTGTTTTTT
TRBJ2-3,-,TRBV29-1,-,CSVEVGTASTDTQYF,TGCAGCGTTGAAGTAGGGACTGCTAGCACAGATACGCAGTATTTT
TRBJ2-1,-,TRBV15,-,CATRSLGGSSYNEQFF,TGTGCCACCCGCTCGTTGGGGGGATCCTCCTACAATGAGCAGTTCTTC
TRBJ1-3,-,TRBV3-1/TRBV3-2,-,CASSQPGGAGNTIYF,TGTGCCAGCAGCCAACCCGGGGGGGCTGGAAACACCATATATTTT
TRBJ2-7,-,TRBV20-1,TRBD1,CSASRQGPSSYEQYF,TGCAGTGCTAGTCGACAGGGCCCAAGCTCCTACGAGCAGTACTTC
TRBJ2-7,-,TRBV30,TRBD2,CAWRTGEGYEQYF,TGTGCCTGGAGAACGGGGGAGGGTTACGAGCAGTACTTC
TRBJ2-7,-,TRBV6-6,TRBD2,CASSLGEGSYEQYF,TGTGCCAGCAGTTTGGGGGAGGGTTCCTACGAGCAGTACTTC
TRBJ2-7,-,TRBV7-2,TRBD2,CASSFGLGEGFYEQYF,TGTGCCAGCAGCTTTGGGCTGGGGGAGGGGTTTTACGAGCAGTACTTC
TRBJ2-1,once,TRBV19,TRBD2,CASSIEPGTSRHNEQFF,TGTGCCAGTAGTATAGAGCCCGGGACTAGTCGCCACAATGAGCAGTTCTTC
TRBJ1-2,-,TRBV28,TRBD1,CASSLGTGGMVGYTF,TGTGCCAGCAGTTTAGGGACAGGGGGTATGGTTGGCTACACCTTC
TRBJ1-4,-,TRBV6-6,-,CASATGRTNEKLFF,TGTGCCAGCGCAACAGGGCGCACTAATGAAAAACTGTTTTTT
TRBJ2-2,-,TRBV5-1,TRBD2,CASSWTEREWAGELFF,TGCGCCAGCAGCTGGACAGAGCGGGAGTGGGCCGGGGAGCTGTTTTTT
TRBJ2-1,-,TRBV5-1,-,CASSLELQSYNEQFF,TGCGCCAGCAGCTTGGAACTCCAATCCTACAATGAGCAGTTCTTC
TRBJ2-2,-,TRBV7-5,-,CASHSYFTGELFF,TGTGCCAGTCACAGCTACTTCACCGGGGAGCTGTTTTTT
TRBJ2-1,-,TRBV27,-,CASSLSSLGGYNEQFF,TGTGCCAGCAGTTTATCGTCGCTTGGCGGTTACAATGAGCAGTTCTTC
TRBJ1-1,-,TRBV5-5,-,CASSTARVPANTEAFF,TGTGCCAGCAGTACCGCGCGGGTCCCCGCCAACACTGAAGCTTTCTTT
TRBJ2-5,-,TRBV5-1,TRBD2,CASSSGGSGRAQETQYF,TGCGCCAGCAGCTCCGGGGGGAGCGGGAGGGCCCAAGAGACCCAGTACTTC
TRBJ1-6,-,TRBV7-9,TRBD1,CASSPKAGTGDSPLHF,TGTGCCAGCAGTCCGAAGGCCGGGACAGGCGATTCACCCCTCCACTTT
TRBJ1-5,once,TRBV2,-,CASSLQEKRDQPQHF,TGTGCCAGCAGCTTACAGGAGAAGAGAGATCAGCCCCAGCATTTT
TRBJ1-2,-,TRBV2,-,CASYARGSDYGYTF,TGTGCCAGCTACGCCAGGGGTAGTGACTATGGCTACACCTTC
TRBJ2-7,-,TRBV28,TRBD2,CASRPGGGHEQYF,TGTGCCAGCAGACCCGGCGGGGGGCACGAGCAGTACTTC
TRBJ2-7,once,TRBV30,TRBD2,CAATRASGRYEQYF,TGTGCCGCCACCAGGGCAAGCGGGAGATACGAGCAGTACTTC
TRBJ1-1,-,TRBV5-1,TRBD1,CASRPGTGHLNTEAFF,TGCGCCAGCAGGCCGGGGACAGGTCATCTGAACACTGAAGCTTTCTTT
TRBJ1-1,few,TRBV7-3,-,CASSLTEGAEAFF,TGTGCCAGCAGCTTAACGGAGGGCGCTGAAGCTTTCTTT
TRBJ1-2,-,TRBV7-2,-,CASTDRSYGYTF,TGTGCCAGTACTGACAGGAGCTATGGCTACACCTTC
TRBJ2-5,-,TRBV6-2/TRBV6-3,TRBD1,CASSYGTGKFQETQYF,TGTGCCAGCAGTTACGGGACAGGGAAATTCCAAGAGACCCAGTACTTC
TRBJ1-3,-,TRBV9,TRBD1,CASSVGTGNSGNTIYF,TGTGCCAGCAGCGTCGGGACAGGGAACTCTGGAAACACCATATATTTT
TRBJ1-6,-,TRBV4-3,-,CASSQDPDRSGYSPLHF,TGCGCCAGCAGCCAAGATCCGGACAGATCCGGATATTCACCCCTCCACTTT
TRBJ2-1,-,TRBV4-3,TRBD2,CASSQEAGGPVGEQFF,TGCGCCAGCAGCCAAGAAGCGGGAGGGCCGGTGGGCGAGCAGTTCTTC
TRBJ1-1,-,TRBV7-2,TRBD1,CASSPGQGASSEAFF,TGTGCCAGCAGCCCGGGACAGGGGGCCTCATCTGAAGCTTTCTTT
TRBJ1-1,-,TRBV28,-,CASSSDGGVVNTEAFF,TGTGCCAGCAGTTCCGATGGGGGGGTAGTGAACACTGAAGCTTTCTTT
TRBJ2-1,-,TRBV10-3,TRBD2,CAIRVTSGPYNEQFF,TGTGCCATCAGAGTGACTAGCGGGCCTTACAATGAGCAGTTCTTC
TRBJ2-1,-,TRBV10-3,TRBD1,CAIRGDSGYNEQFF,TGTGCCATCAGAGGGGACAGTGGCTACAATGAGCAGTTCTTC